The 6 T cell receptor beta chains below were found in one sample sequenced in a study of blood T cell repertoires in COVID-19. The table came from immunoSEQ multiplex PCR; TCRdb's copy has only in-frame clones and leaves some out. In the table there are around 260,000 clones, 83% of which are singletons. Input material: peripheral blood. These receptors originate from a woman aged 45-60 years who had recovered from COVID-19.

CDR3 sequence (DNA): TGTGCCAGCAGACCCTCCCTCACTCGGGGAGCCAAAAACATTCAGTACTTC. Translation gives CASRPSLTRGAKNIQYF. The chain employs TRBV27 and TRBJ2-4; TRBD2 might be the D (5 bases). Trimming removed 6 bases from V and 0 bases from J, with 18 bases in between. Germline V gene sequence: CDR1 MNHEY, CDR2 SMNVEV (reference sequence). CDR3 length: 17 residues.

This chain links TRBV5-4 with TRBJ2-7; 9 bases are a match to TRBD1. The CDR3 consists of 16 residues. The germline CDR1 and CDR2 sequences are SGHNT and YYREEE (reference sequence). V gave up 4 bases and J gave up 3 bases; unmatched junction bases: 11. The CDR3 protein is CASSPGQGRDNYEQYF. CDR3 nucleotides: TGTGCCAGCAGCCCCGGACAGGGGCGGGATAACTACGAGCAGTACTTC.

The chain combines TRBV2 with TRBJ2-4; 7 nucleotides line up with TRBD2. This CDR3 spans 11 amino acids. The V and J ends lost 7 bases and 7 bases, in that order; junction bases with no gene match: 1. CDR1 is SNHLY and CDR2 is FYNNEI in the germline V gene. The CDR3 nucleotides read TGTGCCAGCAACGGGGGGAACATTCAGTACTTC. Protein: CASNGGNIQYF.

CDR3 sequence reads: CASSYTGASYNEQFF. CDR3 coding DNA: TGTGCCAGCAGTTACACAGGGGCTTCCTACAATGAGCAGTTCTTC. The chain couples TRBV6-5 to TRBJ2-1; the match to TRBD1 covers 7 bases. The CDR3 spans 15 residues. Germline lookup yields CDR1 MNHEY and CDR2 SVGAGI. With V trimmed by 2 bases and J by 1 base, 2 bases remained unmatched.

The chain couples TRBV6-5 to TRBJ2-3; the match to TRBD1 covers 9 bases. The V gene end was trimmed by 6 bases and the J gene end by 4 bases; junction bases not matched to a gene: 5. Germline V gene lookup returns CDR1 MNHEY and CDR2 SVGAGI. The CDR3 sequence is 14 residues long. This CDR3 reads CASSPGQGPDTQYF. The CDR3 nucleotides are TGTGCCAGCAGCCCGGGACAGGGCCCAGATACGCAGTATTTT.

The J gene is TRBJ2-1, the V gene TRBV11-3; 13 nucleotides align to TRBD2. This CDR3 is 18 amino acids long. Germline V gene lookup returns CDR1 SGHNT and CDR2 YENEEA. The trim removed 4 bases at V and 6 bases at J, leaving 12 bases unmatched. This CDR3 reads CASSSGTSGTLGGNEQFF. The CDR3 nucleotides read TGTGCCAGCAGCTCGGGGACTAGCGGGACTCTTGGAGGCAATGAGCAGTTCTTC.